This T cell receptor (beta chain) is drawn from a study of cytomegalovirus exposure and HLA in healthy donors. Concerning this clone: Its specificity is not known.

Healthy people donating bone marrow made up the donors. PCR was performed using 60 Vbeta and 13 Jbeta primers. Profiling relied on immunoSEQ multiplex PCR, and the TCRdb table lists in-frame clones only, not all of them. The sample contains about 170,000 clones, approximately 70% of which appear only once. The V and J ends lost 0 bases and 7 bases respectively, with 15 bases between them. The germline CDR1 and CDR2 sequences are MNHEY and SVGAGI. The CDR3 sequence is 16 residues long. Study outcomes and limitations: The authors confirmed in vitro that three CMV-associated chains were specific for CMV antigens.

The receptor was derived from a man aged 35 to 55 in good health and CMV-seropositive. The specimen was PBMCs. The chain joins TRBV6-5 to TRBJ1-4; D unclear. The DNA for the CDR3 is TGTGCCAGCAGTTACTCCACGGACCTCCGGGGTGAAAAACTGTTTTTT. Translation: CASSYSTDLRGEKLFF.